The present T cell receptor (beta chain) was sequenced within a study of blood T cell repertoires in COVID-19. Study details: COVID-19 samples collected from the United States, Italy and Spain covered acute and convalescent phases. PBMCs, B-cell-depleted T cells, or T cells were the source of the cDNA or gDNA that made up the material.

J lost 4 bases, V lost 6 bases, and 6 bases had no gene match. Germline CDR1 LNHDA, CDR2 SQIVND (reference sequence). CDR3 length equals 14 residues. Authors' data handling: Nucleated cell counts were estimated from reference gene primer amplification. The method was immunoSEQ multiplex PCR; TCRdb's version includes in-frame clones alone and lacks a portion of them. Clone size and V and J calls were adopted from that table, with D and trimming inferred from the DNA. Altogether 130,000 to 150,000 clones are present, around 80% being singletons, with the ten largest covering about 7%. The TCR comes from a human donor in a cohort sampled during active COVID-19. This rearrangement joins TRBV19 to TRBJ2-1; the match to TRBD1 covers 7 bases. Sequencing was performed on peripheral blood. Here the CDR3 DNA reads TGTGCCAGTAGCCCGGGACAGCGGTACAATGAGCAGTTCTTC. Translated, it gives CASSPGQRYNEQFF. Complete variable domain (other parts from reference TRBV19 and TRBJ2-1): DGGITQSPKYLFRKEGQNVTLSCEQNLNHDAMYWYRQDPGQGLRLIYYSQIVNDFQKGDIAEGYSVSREKKESFPLTVTSAQKNPTAFYLCASSPGQRYNEQFFGPGTRLTVL.